The rows below give T cell receptor beta chains drawn from one sample of a study of molecular identifiers for immune sequencing clone quantification. TCRdb recomputed calls from the PCR reads with MiXCR, one row per CDR3 protein. The data contain hundreds of thousands of distinct CDR3 sequences, 15% to 20% of them singletons. Sequenced: naive CD8+ T cells from blood, with Jurkat cell RNA spiked in. The receptors here all came from a human donor in good health. Some libraries in this study had Jurkat cell RNA spiked in. Both conserved end residues are part of each CDR3. The order of the fields is clone size, V gene, J gene, CDR3 protein. Size is stated for part of the rows, as once, few or many counts, or as a class when the clone is expanded.

once	TRBV5-1	TRBJ2-4	CASSLAGSSYNEQYF
-	TRBV12-3/TRBV12-4	TRBJ2-1	CASSSGLARFNEQFF
many	TRBV4-1	TRBJ2-2	CASSQDAIRAGELFF
many	TRBV28	TRBJ2-2	CASSPIQLSRSTGELFF
many	TRBV4-2	TRBJ2-6	CASSPSRVWANVLTF
many	TRBV24-1	TRBJ2-1	CATSDAILAGGPGSVRNEQFF
-	TRBV5-5	TRBJ2-2	CASSFSGRMAGELFF
few	TRBV6-2/TRBV6-3	TRBJ1-5	CASSWSFTGYSNQPQHF
many	TRBV29-1	TRBJ2-1	CSYSGGSYNEQFF
few	TRBV12-3/TRBV12-4	TRBJ1-2	CASSPGEGATYGYTF